This T cell receptor (beta chain) was obtained from a study of glioma-infiltrating T cells after dendritic cell vaccination. Study-wide background: Patients had newly diagnosed or recurrent glioblastoma and received dendritic cell vaccines. Patients received three intradermal dendritic cell vaccine injections at biweekly intervals.

Amplification used 60 V beta primers and 13 J beta primers. The repertoire was sequenced with immunoSEQ multiplex PCR; TCRdb's copy has only in-frame clones and lacks some. The sample lists 85,000 or so clones; less than 85% were seen once. In germline, CDR1 is KGHSH, CDR2 LQKENI. V was clipped by 2 bases and J by 3 bases; unmatched bases: 5. CDR3 size: 15 residues. Time point noted: after dendritic cell vaccination, including at tumor progression/relapse. J is TRBJ1-2 and V is TRBV18; 8 bases map to TRBD1. Sequences were derived from blood, sampled after dendritic cell vaccination. The sequence came from a human donor with glioblastoma. Written as DNA, the CDR3 is TGTGCCAGCTCACCAGTCCCGGGACAGGACTATGGCTACACCTTC. Translating gives CASSPVPGQDYGYTF.